This T cell receptor beta chain was observed in a study of radiotherapy plus CTLA-4 blockade in lung cancer. TCRdb keeps only in-frame clones here, not all; method: immunoSEQ multiplex PCR. This repertoire shows over 50,000 clones, approximately 80% found once; its top ten account for 16%. The J segment lost 2 bases and the V segment lost 4 bases, leaving 13 bases of the junction unmatched. Germline V gene data show CDR1 as SGHNT and CDR2 as YYREEE (reference sequence). The CDR3 is 19 amino acids. This sample comprised peripheral blood, obtained from a patient treated with radiotherapy plus ipilimumab. This clonotype was sampled from a human donor with non-small cell lung cancer who had a complete response to radiotherapy plus ipilimumab. The J gene is TRBJ2-7, the V gene TRBV5-4, with TRBD2 matching over 15 bases. CDR3 nucleotides: TGTGCCAGCAGCCCCAGGATTGGGACTAGCGGGAGGAAGACCTACGAGCAGTACGTC. It yields the protein CASSPRIGTSGRKTYEQYV.